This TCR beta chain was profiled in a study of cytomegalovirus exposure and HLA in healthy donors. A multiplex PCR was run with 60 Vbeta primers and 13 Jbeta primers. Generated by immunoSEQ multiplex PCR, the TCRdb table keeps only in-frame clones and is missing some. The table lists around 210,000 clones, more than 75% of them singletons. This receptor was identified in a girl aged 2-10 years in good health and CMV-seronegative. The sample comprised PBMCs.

CDR3 nucleotide sequence: TGTGCCAGCAGCTTAAACCCAAGACAGGGTAACTATGGCTACACCTTC. This codes for CASSLNPRQGNYGYTF. The chain is built from TRBV4-2 and TRBJ1-2, with 7 bases lining up with TRBD1. Trimming took 5 bases from V and 1 from J; bases not matched to a gene: 10. The CDR3 is made up of 16 amino acids. From germline, CDR1 is LGHNA and CDR2 YNFKEQ.